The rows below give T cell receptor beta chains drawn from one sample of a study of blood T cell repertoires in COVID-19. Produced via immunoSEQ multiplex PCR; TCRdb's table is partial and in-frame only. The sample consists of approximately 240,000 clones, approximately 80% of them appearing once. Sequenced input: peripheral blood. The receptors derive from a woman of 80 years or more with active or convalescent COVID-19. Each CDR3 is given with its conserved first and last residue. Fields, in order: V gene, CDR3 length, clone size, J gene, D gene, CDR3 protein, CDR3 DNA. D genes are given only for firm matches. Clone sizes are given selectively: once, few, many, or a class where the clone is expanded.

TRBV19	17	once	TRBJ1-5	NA	CASSIVSGYPENQPQHF	TGTGCCAGTAGTATAGTGTCAGGGTATCCCGAAAATCAGCCCCAGCATTTT
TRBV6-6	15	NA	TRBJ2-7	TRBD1	CASSSGQGGSYEQYF	TGTGCCAGCAGTTCCGGACAGGGGGGCTCCTACGAGCAGTACTTC
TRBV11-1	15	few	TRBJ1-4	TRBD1	CASSTRDSPNEKLFF	TGTGCCAGCAGCACCCGGGACAGCCCAAATGAAAAACTGTTTTTT
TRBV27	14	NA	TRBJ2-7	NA	CASSWGLTDNEQYF	TGTGCCAGCAGTTGGGGACTGACTGATAACGAGCAGTACTTC
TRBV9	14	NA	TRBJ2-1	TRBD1	CASSPRQGVAEQFF	TGTGCCAGCAGCCCACGACAGGGGGTGGCTGAGCAGTTCTTC
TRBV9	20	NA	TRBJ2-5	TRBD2	CASSPTPSGTSGRALETQYF	TGTGCCAGCAGCCCGACCCCCTCCGGGACTAGCGGGAGGGCCCTGGAGACCCAGTACTTC
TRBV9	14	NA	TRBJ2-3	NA	CASSVVQGGDTQYF	TGTGCCAGCAGCGTAGTTCAGGGTGGAGATACGCAGTATTTT
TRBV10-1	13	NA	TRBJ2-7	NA	CASSKALSYEQYF	TGCGCCAGCTCAAAAGCGCTCTCCTACGAGCAGTACTTC
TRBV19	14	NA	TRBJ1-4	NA	CASSPTGTNEKLFF	TGTGCCAGTAGCCCGACGGGGACTAATGAAAAACTGTTTTTT
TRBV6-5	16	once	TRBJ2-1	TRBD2	CASSLLSGREYNEQFF	TGTGCCAGCAGTTTGCTTAGCGGGAGGGAATACAATGAGCAGTTCTTC
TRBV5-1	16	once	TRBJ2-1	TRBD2	CASSRASGRAYNEQFF	TGCGCCAGCAGCAGGGCTAGCGGGAGGGCCTACAATGAGCAGTTCTTC
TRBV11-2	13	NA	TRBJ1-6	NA	CASSLENGSPLHF	TGTGCCAGCAGCTTAGAGAATGGCTCACCCCTCCACTTT
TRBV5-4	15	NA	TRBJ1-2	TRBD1	CASSTGQGYNYGYTF	TGTGCCAGCAGCACCGGACAGGGGTATAACTATGGCTACACCTTC
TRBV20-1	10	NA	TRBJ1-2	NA	CSVAGYGYTF	TGCAGTGTGGCAGGGTACGGCTACACCTTC
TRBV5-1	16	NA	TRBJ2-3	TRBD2	CASSGLAGGLSDTQYF	TGCGCCAGCAGCGGATTAGCGGGGGGGCTCTCAGATACGCAGTATTTT
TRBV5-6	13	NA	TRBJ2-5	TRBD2	CASKRGGQETQYF	TGTGCCAGCAAACGGGGGGGACAAGAGACCCAGTACTTC
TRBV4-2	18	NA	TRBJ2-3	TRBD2	CASSQEPAGGVDTDTQYF	TGTGCCAGCAGCCAAGAACCAGCTGGGGGGGTGGACACAGATACGCAGTATTTT
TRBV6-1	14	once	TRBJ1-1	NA	CASTLTGGNTEAFF	TGTGCCAGCACCTTAACAGGTGGGAACACTGAAGCTTTCTTT
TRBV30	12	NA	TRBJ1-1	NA	CAWDRSVTEAFF	TGTGCCTGGGACAGGAGTGTCACTGAAGCTTTCTTT
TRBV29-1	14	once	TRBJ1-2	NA	CSVEGAETIYGYTF	TGCAGCGTTGAAGGGGCAGAGACCATCTATGGCTACACCTTC
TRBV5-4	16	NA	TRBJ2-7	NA	CASSLEGGAGAYEQYF	TGTGCCAGCAGCCTGGAAGGGGGGGCCGGGGCCTACGAGCAGTACTTC
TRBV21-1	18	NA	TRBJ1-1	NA	CASINRGYWGLINAEAFF	TGTGCCAGCATCAACAGGGGATACTGGGGGTTAATCAACGCTGAAGCTTTCTTT
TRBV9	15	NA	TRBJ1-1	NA	CASSVATGFNTEAFF	TGTGCCAGCAGCGTAGCTACGGGTTTTAACACTGAAGCTTTCTTT
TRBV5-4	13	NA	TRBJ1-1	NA	CASSPSPGDEAFF	TGTGCCAGCAGCCCCAGCCCGGGGGATGAAGCTTTCTTT
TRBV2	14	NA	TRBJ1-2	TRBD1	CASRGPGQGYGYTF	TGTGCCAGCAGGGGTCCTGGACAGGGCTATGGCTACACCTTC
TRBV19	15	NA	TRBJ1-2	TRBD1	CASREGQGAYYGYTF	TGTGCCAGTCGGGAAGGACAGGGGGCTTACTATGGCTACACCTTC
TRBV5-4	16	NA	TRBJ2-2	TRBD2	CASSSLQRGNTGELFF	TGTGCCAGCAGCTCCCTGCAGCGGGGTAACACCGGGGAGCTGTTTTTT
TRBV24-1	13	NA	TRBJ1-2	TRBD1	CATSDFTGGGYTF	TGTGCCACCAGTGATTTTACAGGGGGCGGCTACACCTTC
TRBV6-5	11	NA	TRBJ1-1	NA	CASNQGTEAFF	TGTGCCAGCAATCAGGGAACTGAAGCTTTCTTT
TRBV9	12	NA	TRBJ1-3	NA	CASSVGGNTIYF	TGTGCCAGCAGCGTCGGTGGAAACACCATATATTTT
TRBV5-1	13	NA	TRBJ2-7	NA	CASSLGGPYEQYF	TGCGCCAGCAGCTTGGGAGGCCCCTACGAGCAGTACTTC
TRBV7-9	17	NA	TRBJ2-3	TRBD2	CASSLGTSGGATDTQYF	TGTGCCAGCAGCCTAGGGACTAGCGGGGGGGCAACAGATACGCAGTATTTT
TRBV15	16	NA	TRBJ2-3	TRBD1	CATSRDSYRGLYTQYF	TGTGCCACCAGCAGAGATTCTTACAGGGGGCTATATACGCAGTATTTT
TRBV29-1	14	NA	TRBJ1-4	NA	CSVSPSATNEKLFF	TGCAGCGTCTCACCCAGTGCAACTAATGAAAAACTGTTTTTT
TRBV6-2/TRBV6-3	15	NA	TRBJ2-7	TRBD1	CASSYSGTVGYEQYF	TGTGCCAGCAGTTACTCGGGGACAGTAGGATACGAGCAGTACTTC
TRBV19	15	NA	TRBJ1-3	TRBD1	CASTRDRGRGNTIYF	TGTGCCAGTACCCGGGACAGGGGGCGAGGAAACACCATATATTTT
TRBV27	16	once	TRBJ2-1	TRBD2	CASSPAGSGSIREQFF	TGTGCCAGCAGTCCGGCGGGTAGCGGGAGTATTCGTGAGCAGTTCTTC
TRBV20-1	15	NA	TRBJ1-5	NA	CSASDGFYSNQPQHF	TGCAGTGCTAGTGACGGGTTCTATAGCAATCAGCCCCAGCATTTT
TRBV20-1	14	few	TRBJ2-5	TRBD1	CSASRGQGIETQYF	TGCAGTGCTAGTAGGGGACAGGGCATTGAGACCCAGTACTTC
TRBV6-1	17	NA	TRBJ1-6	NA	CASSEAIGSGDNSPLHF	TGTGCCAGCAGTGAAGCAATAGGGAGCGGGGATAATTCACCCCTCCACTTT
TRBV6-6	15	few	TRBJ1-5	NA	CASSSRALSNQPQHF	TGTGCCAGCAGTTCCAGGGCCCTTAGCAATCAGCCCCAGCATTTT